The 10 T cell receptor beta chains given below trace back to one sample, sequenced in a study of monozygotic twins with inflammatory bowel disease (dated by TCRdb to about 2019). Libraries came from 5' RACE. Sequenced using an Illumina HiSeq 2500. TCRdb reprocessed the reads; each CDR3 protein sequence makes one entry, and DNA is unavailable. The sample's records list over 100,000 distinct CDR3 sequences. The ten largest clones represent 9.5% to 15% of the sample. Sequenced material: blood. All receptors derive from a human donor with ulcerative colitis or Crohn's disease, or a healthy co-twin of an affected twin (not recorded which).

This rearrangement joins TRBV5-4 to TRBJ2-1; TCRdb's D call, TRBD2, is unchecked because there is no DNA. The CDR3 contains 14 residues. Per the germline V gene, CDR1 is SGHNT and CDR2 is YYREEE (reference sequence). The CDR3 reads CASGVDSSINEQFF.

The chain uses TRBV7-2 and TRBJ2-7; TCRdb indicates TRBD1, and absent DNA this call remains unverified. Germline V gene sequence: CDR1 SGHTA, CDR2 FQGNSA. The length of the CDR3 is 13 residues. CDR3: CASRAGKAHEQYF. The full variable domain, its missing parts supplied by reference TRBV7-2 and TRBJ2-7, is GAGVSQSPSNKVTEKGKDVELRCDPISGHTALYWYRQSLGQGLEFLIYFQGNSAPDKSGLPSDRFSAERTGGSVSTLTIQRTQQEDSAVYLCASRAGKAHEQYFGPGTRLTVT.

The chain uses TRBV10-3 and TRBJ1-1; TCRdb's D call of TRBD1 is untestable without DNA. CDR1 is ENHRY and CDR2 is SYGVKD in the germline V gene. The length of the CDR3 is 14 residues. The CDR3 is CAIQRDRVNTEAFF.

V gene TRBV2 combines with J gene TRBJ2-1. Germline values: CDR1 SNHLY, CDR2 FYNNEI. This CDR3 is built from 14 residues. The CDR3 loop is CASSEWGSYNEQFF. The full variable domain, completed using reference TRBV2 and TRBJ2-1, is EPEVTQTPSHQVTQMGQEVILRCVPISNHLYFYWYRQILGQKVEFLVSFYNNEISEKSEIFDDQFSVERPDGSNFTLKIRSTKLEDSAMYFCASSEWGSYNEQFFGPGTRLTVL.

The rearrangement joins TRBV20-1 to TRBJ1-5; TCRdb indicates TRBD1, and absent DNA this call remains unverified. From germline, CDR1 is DFQATT and CDR2 SNEGSKA (reference sequence). This CDR3 is 12 amino acids long. This CDR3 reads CSARGGGQPQHF.

The genes are TRBV29-1 and TRBJ1-3. Per the germline V gene, CDR1 is SQVTM and CDR2 is ANQGSEA. The CDR3 covers 15 residues. CDR3 amino acids: CSATAGTNSGNTIYF. The whole variable domain, filled in from reference TRBV29-1 and TRBJ1-3, reads SAVISQKPSRDICQRGTSLTIQCQVDSQVTMMFWYRQQPGQSLTLIATANQGSEATYESGFVIDKFPISRPNLTFSTLTVSNMSPEDSSIYLCSATAGTNSGNTIYFGEGSWLTVV.

This CDR3 is CASSLSDPAAETQYF. The rearrangement links TRBV5-1 to TRBJ2-5; TCRdb gives TRBD2 as the D gene, but with no DNA this cannot be confirmed. There are 15 residues in the CDR3. The germline V gene has CDR1 SGHRS and CDR2 YFSETQ.

The chain links TRBV12-3 or TRBV12-4 to TRBJ1-3; TCRdb calls TRBD1, which cannot be checked without DNA. The CDR3 is made up of 15 amino acids. The chain's CDR3 is CASRHREISGNTIYF.

The chain recombines TRBV13 with TRBJ2-5. The germline V gene encodes CDR1 PRHDT and CDR2 FYEKMQ (reference sequence). This CDR3 is built from 13 residues. The chain's CDR3 is CASSYSRGETQYF.

The chain carries TRBV24-1 and TRBJ2-5; TCRdb calls TRBD1, which cannot be checked without DNA. Germline V lookup: CDR1 KGHDR, CDR2 SFDVKD. This CDR3 comprises 16 residues. The CDR3 spells CATSGAGTGGSETQYF.